This passage covers 2 T cell receptor beta chains from one sample sequenced in a study of blood T cell repertoires in COVID-19. The protocol was immunoSEQ multiplex PCR, while the TCRdb copy is restricted to in-frame clones and leaves out a portion. The sample has 210,000 or so clones, about 76% seen once. Source material: PBMCs or T cells enriched from blood (not recorded which). These receptors were taken from a woman aged 50 to 65 with acute COVID-19.

The J gene is TRBJ2-2, the V gene TRBV7-9; 8 bases fit TRBD2. The CDR3 sequence is 15 residues long. With V trimmed by 1 base and J by 5 bases, 3 bases remained unmatched. In germline, CDR1 is SEHNR, CDR2 FQNEAQ (reference sequence). Here the CDR3 reads CASSLGTSRTGELFF. CDR3 nucleotide sequence: TGTGCCAGCAGCTTAGGGACTAGCAGGACCGGGGAGCTGTTTTTT.

The chain carries TRBV23-1 and TRBJ1-5, with TRBD1 as a possible D gene (5 bases). TRBV23-1 is filed as an ORF, its function uncertain. Trimming removed 4 bases at V and 7 bases at J, with 11 bases between. The CDR3 covers 13 residues. CDR3 coding DNA: TGCGCCAGCAGTCGGTCAGGGTCCCAGCCCCAGCATTTT. This codes for CASSRSGSQPQHF.